What follows are 25 T cell receptor beta chains derived from one specimen sequenced in a study of CD8 T cells in ankylosing spondylitis. TCRdb called the 5' RACE reads again in MiXCR, with one record for every CDR3 protein. The data contain about 230,000 distinct CDR3 sequences, 8% to 10% of them singletons. Sequencing was performed on blood, either unsorted or a sorted T cell fraction (not recorded which). These TCRs come from a female donor with ankylosing spondylitis or in good health (not recorded which).

This clonotype showed up many times. V and J are TRBV15 and TRBJ2-2; 7 nucleotides align to TRBD2. Germline V gene lookup returns CDR1 LNHNV and CDR2 YYDKDF (reference sequence). CDR3 length: 16 amino acids. J lost 1 base, V lost 1 base, and 3 bases had no gene match. This CDR3 reads CATSRGASGNTGELFF. In DNA, the CDR3 is TGTGCCACCAGCAGAGGGGCTAGCGGGAACACCGGGGAGCTGTTTTTT. Supplemented by reference TRBV15 and TRBJ2-2, the full variable domain reads DAMVIQNPRYQVTQFGKPVTLSCSQTLNHNVMYWYQQKSSQAPKLLFHYYDKDFNNEADTPDNFQSRRPNTSFCFLDIRSPGLGDTAMYLCATSRGASGNTGELFFGEGSRLTVL.

This clonotype was seen only a few times. The genes are TRBV27 and TRBJ2-3; 9 nucleotides agree with TRBD2. The junction had 16 bases not matched to a gene; V was cut back by 5 bases and J by 4 bases. The CDR3 consists of 18 residues. Germline V lookup: CDR1 MNHEY, CDR2 SMNVEV (reference sequence). CDR3 nucleotide sequence: TGTGCCAGCAGTCCCTCCTGGGTAGCGGGAGTGAGTGCAGATACGCAGTATTTT. Encoded protein: CASSPSWVAGVSADTQYF.

The chain is built from TRBV6-1 and TRBJ2-4; 15 bases agree with TRBD2. With V trimmed by 3 bases and J by 9 bases, 3 bases remained unmatched. Germline CDR1 and CDR2: MNHNS and SASEGT. This CDR3 contains 15 residues. The CDR3 region has the DNA TGTGCCAGCAGTGACCGGACTAGCGGGAGGGGCATTCAGTACTTC. Encoded protein: CASSDRTSGRGIQYF.

In its sample, this clonotype was seen many times. The chain links TRBV28 to TRBJ1-5, with D uncertain. The V and J ends lost 8 bases and 3 bases respectively, with 8 bases between them. The CDR3 length is 12 residues. Looked up from germline, CDR1 is MDHEN and CDR2 is SYDVKM. CDR3 residues: CASGAANQPQHF. CDR3 bases: TGTGCCAGCGGAGCGGCCAATCAGCCCCAGCATTTT.

This clonotype showed up many times. The genes are TRBV29-1 and TRBJ1-2, with a possible D match to TRBD1 (6 bases). The germline V gene encodes CDR1 SQVTM and CDR2 ANQGSEA. Deletions cut 1 base from V and 6 bases from J, with 12 bases between. There are 13 residues in the CDR3. Written as DNA, the CDR3 is TGCAGCGTTGAAGGACAGGTTGGCCATGGCTACACCTTC. As protein: CSVEGQVGHGYTF.

This clonotype showed up just once. Written as DNA, the CDR3 is TGCGCCAGCAGCCAAGATGGACTGAGGGCCGGGGAGCTGTTTTTT. Protein: CASSQDGLRAGELFF. The chain is built from TRBV4-1 and TRBJ2-2; TRBD2 might be the D (5 bases). CDR1 and CDR2 (germline): MGHRA, YSYEKL. The CDR3 is 15 amino acids. V shed 0 bases and J shed 6 bases, with 11 bases lying between them.

The chain recombines TRBV20-1 with TRBJ2-1; TRBD2 aligns across 11 bases. CDR1 is DFQATT, CDR2 SNEGSKA, per germline (reference sequence). CDR3 length: 14 amino acids. After removal of 6 bases from V and 3 bases from J, the junction contained 4 bases not matched to a gene. This CDR3 is CSAEGTSGYNEQFF. For the CDR3, the DNA is TGCAGTGCCGAGGGGACTAGCGGCTACAATGAGCAGTTCTTC.

The chain is built from TRBV19 and TRBJ2-3, with 8 bases identical to TRBD1. Germline loops: CDR1 LNHDA, CDR2 SQIVND (reference sequence). V dropped 4 bases and J dropped 5; count of bases not matched to a gene: 8. The CDR3 is 15 amino acids. This CDR3 reads CASSKWDRSGDTQYF. The DNA of the CDR3 is TGTGCCAGTAGTAAATGGGACAGGTCGGGAGATACGCAGTATTTT.

This sequence joins TRBV7-2 and TRBJ1-5, with 10 bases aligning to TRBD1. CDR3 length equals 15 residues. The V and J ends lost 1 base and 6 bases, in that order; junction bases with no gene match: 3. Germline CDR1 and CDR2: SGHTA and FQGNSA. CDR3 nucleotides: TGTGCCAGCAGCTTAGACGGGACAGGGGTTCAGCCCCAGCATTTT. It yields the protein CASSLDGTGVQPQHF.

The table lists this clonotype with many counts. V gene TRBV4-3 combines with J gene TRBJ2-2; maybe TRBD2 (6 bases). V gave up 4 bases and J gave up 0 bases, with 15 bases separating them. The CDR3 sequence is 17 residues long. Looked up from germline, CDR1 is LGHNA and CDR2 is YSLEER. The CDR3 here is CASSPEVADANTGELFF. The CDR3 coding sequence is TGCGCCAGCAGCCCTGAGGTAGCGGACGCGAACACCGGGGAGCTGTTTTTT.

This clonotype showed up just a few times. DNA for the CDR3: TGCGCCAGCAGCTCAGCCGGGACCGCTGTAGGGGCTGAAAAACTGTTTTTT. Protein sequence: CASSSAGTAVGAEKLFF. The chain uses TRBV5-1 and TRBJ1-4; D perhaps matches TRBD1 (5 bases). Germline V gene data show CDR1 as SGHRS and CDR2 as YFSETQ. V was cut by 3 bases and J by 7 bases, with 22 bases left in between. The CDR3 sequence is 17 residues long.

This clonotype has just a few counts. J is TRBJ1-2 and V is TRBV7-9; the match to TRBD1 covers 7 bases. After removal of 3 bases from V and 5 bases from J, the junction contained 6 bases not matched to a gene. The CDR3 length is 14 residues. Germline CDR1 is SEHNR and CDR2 is FQNEAQ (reference sequence). The CDR3 reads CASSFPGDSYGYTF. The CDR3 nucleotides read TGTGCCAGCAGCTTCCCTGGGGACAGTTATGGCTACACCTTC.

This clonotype has at least ten counts. V and J are TRBV20-1 and TRBJ2-3, with D maybe TRBD2 (6 bases). This CDR3 has 16 residues. V was shortened by 6 bases and J by 3 bases, with 22 bases between the two germline ends. The germline gives CDR1 DFQATT, CDR2 SNEGSKA (reference sequence). This chain's CDR3 is CSARRSSGPGTDTQYF. In DNA form, the CDR3 reads TGCAGTGCAAGACGGAGTAGCGGTCCCGGGACAGATACGCAGTATTTT.

As to this clonotype: A clone one base away is much larger, so this may be a read error. The rearrangement uses TRBV12-3 or TRBV12-4 and TRBJ2-6; 7 bases fit TRBD1. This CDR3 has 16 amino acids. CDR3 sequence reads: CASSKYRGAGANVPTF. The CDR3 DNA follows: TGTGCCAGCAGTAAATACAGGGGCGCTGGGGCCAACGTCCCGACTTTC.

In this sample, this clonotype turned up many times. This chain uses TRBV30 with TRBJ2-2, with a possible D match to TRBD2 (5 bases). V gave up 6 bases and J gave up 4 bases, with 18 bases separating them. This CDR3 is built from 15 residues. Germline V gives CDR1 GTSNPN, CDR2 SVGIG (reference sequence). The DNA of the CDR3 is TGTGCCTGCACCGGGATTCTAACCTTCACCGGGGAGCTGTTTTTT. It codes for CACTGILTFTGELFF. Based on the CDR3 plus reference TRBV30 and TRBJ2-2, the full variable domain is SQTIHQWPATLVQPVGSPLSLECTVEGTSNPNLYWYRQAAGRGLQLLFYSVGIGQISSEVPQNLSASRPQDRQFILSSKKLLLSDSGFYLCACTGILTFTGELFFGEGSRLTVL.

This clonotype was seen at least ten times. The chain links TRBV15 to TRBJ2-3, with TRBD2 matching 7 bases. Trimming took 2 bases from V and 1 from J; bases not matched to a gene: 6. The germline V gene has CDR1 LNHNV and CDR2 YYDKDF (reference sequence). The CDR3 is 16 residues long. CDR3 in DNA: TGTGCCACCAGCAGATTAACGGGAGGAGGCACAGATACGCAGTATTTT. Translation gives CATSRLTGGGTDTQYF.

The chain links TRBV6-6 to TRBJ2-1; 12 bases align to TRBD2. The CDR3 runs 15 residues. Germline trimming cut 7 bases from V and 9 bases from J; bases unmatched to any gene: 10. Germline V gene data show CDR1 as MNHNY and CDR2 as SVGAGI (reference sequence). CDR3 nucleotides: TGTGCCAGCATGCCCCTAGCGGGAGGGCCGGGTGAGCAGTTCTTC. It encodes CASMPLAGGPGEQFF.

The sample holds many counts of this clonotype. The chain combines TRBV20-1 with TRBJ2-1, with TRBD1 matching 7 bases. CDR3 size: 14 residues. V was clipped by 3 bases and J by 6 bases; unmatched bases: 8. From germline, CDR1 is DFQATT and CDR2 SNEGSKA (reference sequence). CDR3 loop: CSARALRGINEQFF. Written as DNA, the CDR3 is TGCAGTGCTAGGGCCCTCAGGGGGATCAATGAGCAGTTCTTC.

With respect to this clonotype: At one end, the junction sequence differs from germline, possibly due to a read error. The DNA of the CDR3 is TGTACCAGCAGCTTTGGGGGCAGCTCCTACGAGCAGTACTTC. As protein: CTSSFGGSSYEQYF. V usage is TRBV7-9 and J usage is TRBJ2-7; D might be TRBD1 (6 bases). The CDR3 has 14 residues. In germline, CDR1 is SEHNR, CDR2 FQNEAQ (reference sequence). The variable domain in full, completed from reference TRBV7-9 and TRBJ2-7, reads DTGVSQNPRHKITKRGQNVTFRCDPISEHNRLYWYRQTLGQGPEFLTYFQNEAQLEKSRLLSDRFSAERPKGSFSTLEIQRTEQGDSAMYLCTSSFGGSSYEQYFGPGTRLTVT.

This clonotype was picked up many times. V and J are TRBV25-1 and TRBJ2-7, with TRBD2 as a possible D gene (5 bases). Germline CDR1 is MGHDK and CDR2 is SYGVNS. There are 14 residues in the CDR3. V shed 2 bases and J shed 1 base, with 9 bases lying between them. CDR3 residues: CASSEAGASYEQYF. As DNA, the CDR3 is TGTGCCAGCAGTGAAGCGGGCGCTTCCTACGAGCAGTACTTC.

This sequence joins TRBV7-9 and TRBJ1-1; 9 bases are shared with TRBD1. Germline trimming cut 5 bases from V and 10 bases from J; bases unmatched to any gene: 8. CDR1 and CDR2 (germline): SEHNR, FQNEAQ (reference sequence). This CDR3 comprises 13 residues. The DNA for the CDR3 is TGTGCCAGCAGCCTCACAGGGGGCGGTTTAGCTTTCTTT. Its protein product is CASSLTGGGLAFF.

The chain couples TRBV5-1 to TRBJ1-5, with TRBD1 matching over 12 bases. The CDR3 contains 17 residues. CDR1 and CDR2 from the germline V gene are SGHRS and YFSETQ. The ends lost 4 bases at V and 2 bases at J; junction bases unmatched: 7. The CDR3 bases are TGCGCCAGCAGCCCGGGACAGGGGGCTTTGGGCAATCAGCCCCAGCATTTT. Translating gives CASSPGQGALGNQPQHF.

The table lists this clonotype with many counts. CDR3 loop: CASSLMTGGNQPQHF. CDR3 nucleotides: TGTGCCAGCAGTTTGATGACAGGGGGCAATCAGCCCCAGCATTTT. The genes are TRBV28 and TRBJ1-5, with 8 positions matching TRBD1. The CDR3 totals 15 residues. V dropped 3 bases and J dropped 2; count of bases not matched to a gene: 3. CDR1 and CDR2 (germline): MDHEN, SYDVKM.

Concerning this clonotype itself: A much larger clone sits a single nucleotide away, making a read error possible. The CDR3 sequence: CSTRYGEQYF. Here the CDR3 DNA reads TGCAGTACTAGATATGGGGAGCAGTACTTC. The chain recombines TRBV20-1 with TRBJ2-7; D might be TRBD2 (5 bases). Germline loops: CDR1 DFQATT, CDR2 SNEGSKA (reference sequence). The CDR3 totals 10 residues.

The table lists this clonotype with many counts. The chain employs TRBV2 and TRBJ2-4; D unresolved. Germline-derived CDR1 and CDR2 are SNHLY and FYNNEI. The CDR3 covers 14 residues. Deletions cut 8 bases from V and 1 base from J, with 12 bases between. CDR3 DNA sequence: TGTGCCAGCTACTCCGACCGGGCCAAAAACATTCAGTACTTC. It specifies CASYSDRAKNIQYF.